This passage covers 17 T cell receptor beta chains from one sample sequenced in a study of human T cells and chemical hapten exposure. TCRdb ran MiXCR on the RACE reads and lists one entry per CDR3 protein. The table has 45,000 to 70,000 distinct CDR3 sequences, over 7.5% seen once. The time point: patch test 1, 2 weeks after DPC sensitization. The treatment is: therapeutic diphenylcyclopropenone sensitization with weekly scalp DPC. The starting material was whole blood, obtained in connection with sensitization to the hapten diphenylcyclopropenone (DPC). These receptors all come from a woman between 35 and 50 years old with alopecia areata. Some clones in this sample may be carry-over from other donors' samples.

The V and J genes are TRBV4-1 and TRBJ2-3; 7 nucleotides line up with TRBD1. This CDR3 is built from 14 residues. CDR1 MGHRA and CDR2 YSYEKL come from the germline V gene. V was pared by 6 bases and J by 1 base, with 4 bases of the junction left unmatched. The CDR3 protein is CASRQGSGTDTQYF. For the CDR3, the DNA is TGCGCCAGCAGACAGGGGTCCGGCACAGATACGCAGTATTTT.

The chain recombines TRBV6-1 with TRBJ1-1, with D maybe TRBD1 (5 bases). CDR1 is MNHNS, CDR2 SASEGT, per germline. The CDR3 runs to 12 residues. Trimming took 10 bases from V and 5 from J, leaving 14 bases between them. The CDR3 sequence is CATDFQGTEAFF. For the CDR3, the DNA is TGTGCCACCGACTTCCAGGGAACTGAAGCTTTCTTT.

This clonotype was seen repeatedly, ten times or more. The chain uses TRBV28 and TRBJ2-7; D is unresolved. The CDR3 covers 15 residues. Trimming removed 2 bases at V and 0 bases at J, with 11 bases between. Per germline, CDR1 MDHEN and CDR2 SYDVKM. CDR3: CASSLIGISSYEQYF. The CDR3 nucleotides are TGTGCCAGCAGTTTAATTGGGATTAGCTCCTACGAGCAGTACTTC.

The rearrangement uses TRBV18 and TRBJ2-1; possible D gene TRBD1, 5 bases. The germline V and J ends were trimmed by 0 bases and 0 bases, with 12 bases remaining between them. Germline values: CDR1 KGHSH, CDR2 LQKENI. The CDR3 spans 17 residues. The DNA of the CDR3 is TGTGCCAGCTCACCACCGAGGCAGGGAAGCTCCTACAATGAGCAGTTCTTC. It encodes CASSPPRQGSSYNEQFF.

CDR3: CASKTSGSPYEQYF. CDR3 coding DNA: TGTGCCAGTAAGACTAGCGGGAGCCCCTACGAGCAGTACTTC. The chain uses TRBV12-3 or TRBV12-4 and TRBJ2-7; 12 nucleotides match TRBD2. The V gene end was trimmed by 9 bases and the J gene end by 2 bases; junction bases not matched to a gene: 5. The CDR3 runs 14 residues.

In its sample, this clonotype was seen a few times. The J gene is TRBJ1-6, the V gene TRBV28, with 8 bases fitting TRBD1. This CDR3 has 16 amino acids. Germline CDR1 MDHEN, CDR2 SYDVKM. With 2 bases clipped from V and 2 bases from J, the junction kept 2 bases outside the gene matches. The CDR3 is CASSLPGQAYNSPLHF. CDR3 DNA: TGTGCCAGCAGTTTACCGGGACAGGCCTATAATTCACCCCTCCACTTT.

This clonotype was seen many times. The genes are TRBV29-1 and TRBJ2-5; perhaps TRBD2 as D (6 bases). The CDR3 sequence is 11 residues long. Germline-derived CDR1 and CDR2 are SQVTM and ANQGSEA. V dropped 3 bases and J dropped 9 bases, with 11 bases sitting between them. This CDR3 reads CSVERGGAQYF. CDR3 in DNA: TGCAGCGTTGAGCGGGGTGGCGCCCAGTACTTC.

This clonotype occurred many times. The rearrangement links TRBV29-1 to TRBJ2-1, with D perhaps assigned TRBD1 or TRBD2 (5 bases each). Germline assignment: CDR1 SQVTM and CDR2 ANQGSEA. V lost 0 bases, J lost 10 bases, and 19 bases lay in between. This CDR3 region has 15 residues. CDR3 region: CSVEDLGRPSREQFF. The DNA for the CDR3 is TGCAGCGTTGAAGATCTGGGACGGCCATCCCGGGAGCAGTTCTTC.

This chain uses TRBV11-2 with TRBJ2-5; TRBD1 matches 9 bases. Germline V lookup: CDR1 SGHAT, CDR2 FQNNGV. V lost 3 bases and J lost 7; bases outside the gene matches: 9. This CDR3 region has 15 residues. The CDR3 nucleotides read TGTGCCAGCAGCTTGGTCCGTGGGACAGGGACGACCCAGTACTTC. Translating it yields CASSLVRGTGTTQYF.

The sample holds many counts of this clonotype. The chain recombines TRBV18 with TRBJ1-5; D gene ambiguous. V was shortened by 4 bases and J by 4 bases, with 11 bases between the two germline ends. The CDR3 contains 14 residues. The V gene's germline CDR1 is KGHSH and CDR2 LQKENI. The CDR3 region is CASSRTGVNQPQHF. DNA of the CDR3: TGTGCCAGCTCACGGACGGGAGTAAATCAGCCCCAGCATTTT.

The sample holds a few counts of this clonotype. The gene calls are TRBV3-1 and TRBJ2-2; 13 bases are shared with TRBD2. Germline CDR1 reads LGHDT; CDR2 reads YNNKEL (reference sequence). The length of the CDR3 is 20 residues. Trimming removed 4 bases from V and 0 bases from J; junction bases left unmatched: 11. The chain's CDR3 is CASSPHPGLAGAPNTGELFF. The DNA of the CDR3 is TGTGCCAGCAGCCCGCACCCAGGACTAGCGGGGGCTCCGAACACCGGGGAGCTGTTTTTT.

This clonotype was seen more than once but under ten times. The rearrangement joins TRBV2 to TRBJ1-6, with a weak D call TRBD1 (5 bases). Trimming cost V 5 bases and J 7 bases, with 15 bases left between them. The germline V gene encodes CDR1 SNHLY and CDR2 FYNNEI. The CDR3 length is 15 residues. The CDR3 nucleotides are TGTGCCAGCAGTCCCGAGGGGCTAAAAAATTCACCCCTCCACTTT. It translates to CASSPEGLKNSPLHF.

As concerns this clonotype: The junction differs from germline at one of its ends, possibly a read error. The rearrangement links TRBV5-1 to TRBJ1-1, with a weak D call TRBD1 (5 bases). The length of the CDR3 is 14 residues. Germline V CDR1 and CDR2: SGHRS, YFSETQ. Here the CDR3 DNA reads TGCGCCAGCGGCTTGGGGCAGTCTAACACTGAAGCTTTCTTT. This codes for CASGLGQSNTEAFF.

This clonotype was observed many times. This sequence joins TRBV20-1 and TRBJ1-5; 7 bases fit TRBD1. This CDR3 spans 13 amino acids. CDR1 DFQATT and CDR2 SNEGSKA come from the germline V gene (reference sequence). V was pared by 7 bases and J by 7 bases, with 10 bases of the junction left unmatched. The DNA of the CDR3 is TGCAGTGGTACCGACAGGGAGGTCCAGCCCCAGCATTTT. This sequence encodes CSGTDREVQPQHF.

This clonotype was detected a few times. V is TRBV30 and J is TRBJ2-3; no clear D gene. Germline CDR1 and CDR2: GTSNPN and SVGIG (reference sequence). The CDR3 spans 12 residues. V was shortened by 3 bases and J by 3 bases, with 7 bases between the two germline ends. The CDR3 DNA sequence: TGTGCCTGGAGGTCCTTGACAGATACGCAGTATTTT. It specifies CAWRSLTDTQYF.

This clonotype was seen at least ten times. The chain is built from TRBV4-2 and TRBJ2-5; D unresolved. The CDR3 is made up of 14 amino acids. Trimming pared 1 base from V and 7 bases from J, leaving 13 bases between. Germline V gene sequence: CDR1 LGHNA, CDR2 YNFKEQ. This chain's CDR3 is CASSQVASVGTQYF. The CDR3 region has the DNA TGTGCCAGCAGCCAAGTTGCCTCAGTGGGGACCCAGTACTTC.

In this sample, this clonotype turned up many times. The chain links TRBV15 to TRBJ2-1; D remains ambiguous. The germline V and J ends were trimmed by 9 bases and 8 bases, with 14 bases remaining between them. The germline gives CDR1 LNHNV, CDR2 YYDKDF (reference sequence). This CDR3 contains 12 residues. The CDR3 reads CATSLSGDEQFF. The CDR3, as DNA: TGTGCCACAAGTCTCTCGGGCGATGAGCAGTTCTTC.